The 26 T cell receptor beta chains listed next were all sequenced from one sample in a study of blood T cell repertoires in COVID-19. Generated by immunoSEQ multiplex PCR, the TCRdb table keeps only in-frame clones and is missing some. The sample consists of about 270,000 clones, approximately 86% of them appearing once. The sequenced sample was PBMCs or T cells enriched from blood (not recorded which). These receptors were collected from a woman under 30 who had recovered from COVID-19.

A remark on this clone: The sample has other DNA sequences that encode this CDR3 too. The chain joins TRBV7-3 to TRBJ2-2; 14 bases align to TRBD2. CDR3 size: 16 residues. V shed 5 bases, J shed 5 bases, and the junction held 4 bases outside the gene matches. Germline V gene data show CDR1 as SGHTA and CDR2 as FQGTGA. As DNA, the CDR3 is TGTGCCAGCAGCCTCGGACTAGCGGGGGGTACCGGGGAGCTGTTTTTT. This translates into CASSLGLAGGTGELFF.

This chain uses TRBV5-1 with TRBJ2-1; D possibly corresponds to TRBD1 (6 bases). Germline values: CDR1 SGHRS, CDR2 YFSETQ. Trimming stripped 4 bases from V and 4 bases from J, with 9 bases between. The CDR3 spans 13 residues. The CDR3 DNA is TGCGCCAGCAGCCAAGGACAGTACAATGAGCAGTTCTTC. Translating gives CASSQGQYNEQFF.

The rearrangement links TRBV19 to TRBJ1-4; D gene unclear. Germline values: CDR1 LNHDA, CDR2 SQIVND (reference sequence). The CDR3 length is 18 residues. The V and J ends lost 0 bases and 0 bases respectively, with 14 bases between them. The CDR3 DNA sequence: TGTGCCAGTAGTATAGATCGTCTTCAGCAGGCAACTAATGAAAAACTGTTTTTT. It codes for CASSIDRLQQATNEKLFF. Complete variable domain (other parts from reference TRBV19 and TRBJ1-4): DGGITQSPKYLFRKEGQNVTLSCEQNLNHDAMYWYRQDPGQGLRLIYYSQIVNDFQKGDIAEGYSVSREKKESFPLTVTSAQKNPTAFYLCASSIDRLQQATNEKLFFGSGTQLSVL.

The chain links TRBV2 to TRBJ1-4; D remains ambiguous. This CDR3 is 14 amino acids long. V dropped 7 bases and J dropped 7 bases, with 16 bases sitting between them. Germline CDR1 is SNHLY and CDR2 is FYNNEI. The CDR3 here is CASTFGVVGEKLFF. The CDR3 DNA sequence: TGTGCCAGCACTTTCGGGGTCGTGGGTGAAAAACTGTTTTTT.

The chain has TRBV12-3 or TRBV12-4 and TRBJ1-1; D is perhaps TRBD1 (6 bases). The CDR3 runs 13 residues. V shed 3 bases and J shed 5 bases, with 10 bases lying between them. For the CDR3, the DNA is TGTGCCAGCAGTTTTTCCAGGGGAACTGAAGCTTTCTTT. Translating it yields CASSFSRGTEAFF.

The chain recombines TRBV3-1 (or the pseudogene TRBV3-2) with TRBJ1-2; D is unresolved. CDR3 length: 16 amino acids. The V gene's germline CDR1 is LGHDT and CDR2 YNNKEL (reference sequence). Trimming removed 0 bases from V and 8 bases from J, with 19 bases in between. The CDR3 region is CASSQDTGFDLSGYTF. The CDR3 DNA reads TGTGCCAGCAGCCAAGATACCGGTTTTGACTTGAGCGGCTACACCTTC.

V is TRBV12-3 or TRBV12-4 and J is TRBJ2-3; D gene uncertain. This CDR3 is 11 amino acids long. V shed 6 bases and J shed 4 bases, with 5 bases lying between them. The CDR3 coding sequence is TGTGCCAGCAGCCGGGCAGATACGCAGTATTTT. Translated: CASSRADTQYF.

The rearrangement joins TRBV11-2 to TRBJ2-7; D is undetermined. Between the trimmed V and J ends, which lost 0 bases and 4 bases, there was a span of 4 bases. The germline gives CDR1 SGHAT, CDR2 FQNNGV. The CDR3 spans 12 residues. CDR3 region: CASSLDRYEQYF. In nucleotides, the CDR3 is TGTGCCAGCAGCTTAGATCGTTACGAGCAGTACTTC.

This clone was counted at least ten times. V gene TRBV5-6 combines with J gene TRBJ1-4; no definite D call. Germline CDR1 reads SGHDT; CDR2 reads YYEEEE. The CDR3 is 12 amino acids. Trimming took off 7 bases at V and 8 bases at J, with 12 bases between the two ends. Here the CDR3 DNA reads TGTGCCAGCTTAACTGCGGGGGAAAAACTGTTTTTT. Amino acid sequence: CASLTAGEKLFF.

This clone has more than one count but fewer than ten. The chain employs TRBV9 and TRBJ2-3; D possibly corresponds to TRBD2 (6 bases). Germline assignment: CDR1 SGDLS and CDR2 YYNGEE. This CDR3 region has 14 residues. The V end was cut by 4 bases, the J end by 3 bases, with 12 bases between. The CDR3 reads CASSTRLETDTQYF. CDR3 sequence (DNA): TGTGCCAGCAGCACCCGACTAGAGACAGATACGCAGTATTTT. The whole variable domain, remainder taken from reference TRBV9 and TRBJ2-3, is DSGVTQTPKHLITATGQRVTLRCSPRSGDLSVYWYQQSLDQGLQFLIQYYNGEERAKGNILERFSAQQFPDLHSELNLSSLELGDSALYFCASSTRLETDTQYFGPGTRLTVL.

The gene calls are TRBV6-4 and TRBJ1-5; D remains unclear. V lost 3 bases and J 4 bases, leaving 7 bases between the germline ends. The CDR3 length is 13 residues. Looked up from germline, CDR1 is MRHNA and CDR2 is SNTAGT. The CDR3 region is CASSEQSNQPQHF. DNA for the CDR3: TGTGCCAGCAGTGAACAGTCTAATCAGCCCCAGCATTTT.

In its sample, this clone was seen once. The chain combines TRBV11-1 with TRBJ2-7; 7 bases fit TRBD2. CDR3 length: 15 residues. In germline, CDR1 is SGHAT, CDR2 FQDESV (reference sequence). J lost 1 base, V lost 2 bases, and 5 bases had no gene match. CDR3 bases: TGTGCCAGCAGCTTACGGGCTAGCGGATCCTACGAGCAGTACTTC. This translates into CASSLRASGSYEQYF.

This chain connects TRBV5-4 to TRBJ2-5; D is possibly TRBD1 (6 bases). The germline V gene encodes CDR1 SGHNT and CDR2 YYREEE (reference sequence). Trimming removed 0 bases from V and 2 bases from J, with 11 bases in between. The CDR3 loop spans 15 amino acids. Here the CDR3 DNA reads TGTGCCAGCAGCTTGGACAGGGCACCTCAAGAGACCCAGTACTTC. It is translated as CASSLDRAPQETQYF.

The rearrangement links TRBV19 to TRBJ1-2, with 7 bases lining up with TRBD1. CDR3 length: 14 amino acids. Germline V lookup: CDR1 LNHDA, CDR2 SQIVND (reference sequence). With 4 bases clipped from V and 6 bases from J, the junction kept 8 bases outside the gene matches. The CDR3 nucleotides read TGTGCCAGTAGTACCCGGACAGGTTTGGATGGCTACACCTTC. Translation gives CASSTRTGLDGYTF.

The chain combines TRBV28 with TRBJ2-1; no firm D call. The V end lost 8 bases, the J end lost 0 bases, and 11 bases lay between the germline ends. Germline V gene lookup returns CDR1 MDHEN and CDR2 SYDVKM. This CDR3 is 14 amino acids long. This CDR3 is CASAVTDSYNEQFF. In nucleotides, the CDR3 is TGTGCCAGCGCCGTAACAGACTCCTACAATGAGCAGTTCTTC.

CDR3 amino acids: CASSQEQNTEAFF. The CDR3 DNA reads as TGTGCCAGCAGCCAAGAACAGAACACTGAAGCTTTCTTT. The chain joins TRBV14 to TRBJ1-1; D is uncertain. CDR1 is SGHDN, CDR2 FVKESK, per germline. The ends were cut back, 0 bases at V and 1 base at J, with 3 bases in the middle. CDR3 size: 13 residues.

A few counts support this clone. The CDR3 bases are TGCGCCAGCAGCTTGGGGGCCGGAGGGATCTACGAGCAGTACTTC. Its translation is CASSLGAGGIYEQYF. The V gene is TRBV5-1, the J gene TRBJ2-7; D perhaps matches TRBD2 (6 bases). Per germline, CDR1 SGHRS and CDR2 YFSETQ. The CDR3 covers 15 residues. The V and J ends lost 0 bases and 3 bases respectively, with 13 bases between them.

CDR3 DNA sequence: TGTGCCAGCAGCCCGCGACTAGCGGGGCGCAATGAGCAGTTCTTC. Translation: CASSPRLAGRNEQFF. The rearrangement links TRBV4-2 to TRBJ2-1, with 11 bases matching TRBD2. The CDR3 contains 15 residues. Looked up from germline, CDR1 is LGHNA and CDR2 is YNFKEQ. The J segment lost 6 bases and the V segment lost 4 bases, leaving 5 bases of the junction unmatched.

This chain links TRBV30 with TRBJ2-7, with D possibly being TRBD1 (5 bases). V gave up 5 bases and J gave up 1 base, with 9 bases separating them. Per the germline V gene, CDR1 is GTSNPN and CDR2 is SVGIG (reference sequence). The CDR3 is made up of 12 amino acids. CDR3 protein: CAWDDSSYEQYF. The CDR3 DNA reads TGTGCCTGGGATGACAGTTCCTACGAGCAGTACTTC.

This sequence joins TRBV11-3 and TRBJ2-1, with 12 bases lining up with TRBD2. The CDR3 contains 17 residues. V lost 4 bases to trimming and J lost 5 bases; unmatched junction nucleotides: 9. The germline V gene has CDR1 SGHNT and CDR2 YENEEA. CDR3 protein: CASSYTGLAGGHNEQFF. The CDR3 nucleotides read TGTGCCAGCAGCTACACCGGCCTAGCGGGAGGGCACAATGAGCAGTTCTTC.

V usage is TRBV5-1 and J usage is TRBJ2-7; 7 bases map to TRBD2. CDR1 and CDR2 (germline): SGHRS, YFSETQ. With 2 bases clipped from V and 3 bases from J, the junction kept 5 bases outside the gene matches. The length of the CDR3 is 14 residues. The chain's CDR3 is CASSLWGTNYEQYF. CDR3 in DNA: TGCGCCAGCAGCTTATGGGGGACTAACTACGAGCAGTACTTC.

This rearrangement joins TRBV5-1 to TRBJ1-3, with 9 bases aligning to TRBD1. Germline V gene lookup returns CDR1 SGHRS and CDR2 YFSETQ. Trimming removed 1 base from V and 4 bases from J; junction bases left unmatched: 3. The CDR3 spans 15 residues. CDR3 sequence reads: CASSLSGTGGNTIYF. The CDR3 DNA sequence: TGCGCCAGCAGCTTGTCTGGGACAGGGGGAAACACCATATATTTT.

This chain connects TRBV19 to TRBJ1-4; D may be TRBD1 (5 bases). Germline CDR1 LNHDA, CDR2 SQIVND (reference sequence). The CDR3 runs 16 residues. V was trimmed by 4 bases and J by 0 bases, leaving 12 bases between them. The CDR3: CASSSYPTATNEKLFF. The CDR3, as DNA: TGTGCCAGTAGTAGCTATCCGACAGCAACTAATGAAAAACTGTTTTTT.

The chain links TRBV12-5 to TRBJ2-2; D uncertain. The CDR3 is 16 amino acids. Trimming took 10 bases from V and 1 from J, leaving 19 bases between them. Germline values: CDR1 LGHNT, CDR2 FRNRAP. Written as DNA, the CDR3 is TGTGCTACTAGAATAGACTCTATGGGGAACACCGGGGAGCTGTTTTTT. Translated, it gives CATRIDSMGNTGELFF.

The gene calls are TRBV4-3 and TRBJ1-6; D unresolved. The length of the CDR3 is 13 residues. Trimming took off 1 base at V and 10 bases at J, with 8 bases between the two ends. Germline V CDR1 and CDR2: LGHNA, YSLEER. The CDR3 nucleotides are TGCGCCAGCAGCCAAGTACGGTACTCACCCCTCCACTTT. It yields the protein CASSQVRYSPLHF.

The chain joins TRBV7-6 to TRBJ1-1; 9 nucleotides match TRBD1. CDR3 length: 15 amino acids. The J segment lost 5 bases and the V segment lost 1 base, leaving 5 bases of the junction unmatched. The V gene's germline CDR1 is SGHVS and CDR2 FNYEAQ. The DNA of the CDR3 is TGTGCCAGCAGCTTAGGGACAGGGGACTGGACTGAAGCTTTCTTT. Its translation: CASSLGTGDWTEAFF.